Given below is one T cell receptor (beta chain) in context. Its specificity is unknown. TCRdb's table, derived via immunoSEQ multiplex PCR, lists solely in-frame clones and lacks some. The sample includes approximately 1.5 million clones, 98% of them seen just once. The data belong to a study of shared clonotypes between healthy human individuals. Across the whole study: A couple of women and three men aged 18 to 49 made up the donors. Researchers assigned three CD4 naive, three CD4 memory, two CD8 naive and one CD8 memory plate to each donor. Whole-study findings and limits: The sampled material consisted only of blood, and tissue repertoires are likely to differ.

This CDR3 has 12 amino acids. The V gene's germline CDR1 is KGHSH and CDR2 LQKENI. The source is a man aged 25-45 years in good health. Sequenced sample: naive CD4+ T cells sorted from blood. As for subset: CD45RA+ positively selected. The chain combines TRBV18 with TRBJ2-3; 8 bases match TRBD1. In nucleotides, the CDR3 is TGTTCCTCAGGGGGCACCACAGATACGCAGTATTTT. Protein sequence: CSSGGTTDTQYF. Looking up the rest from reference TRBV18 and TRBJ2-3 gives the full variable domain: NAGVMQNPRHLVRRRGQEARLRCSPMKGHSHVYWYRQLPEEGLKFMVYLQKENIIDESGMPKERFSAEFPKEGPSILRIQQVVRGDSAAYFCSSGGTTDTQYFGPGTRLTVL.